Presented here are 27 T cell receptor beta chains from one specimen sequenced in a study of blood T cell repertoires in COVID-19. Clones were sequenced by immunoSEQ multiplex PCR, and TCRdb holds only the in-frame ones, with some missing. The profile covers some 210,000 clones, with 81% appearing a single time and about 9.3% taken by the ten largest. The sample comprised PBMCs or T cells enriched from blood (not recorded which). These receptors were collected from a man between 35 and 55 years old who had recovered from COVID-19.

The chain uses TRBV30 and TRBJ1-1; 7 positions agree with TRBD1. The CDR3 is made up of 13 amino acids. J was trimmed by 1 base and V by 6 bases; bases with no gene match: 5. Germline CDR1 GTSNPN, CDR2 SVGIG (reference sequence). The CDR3 protein is CACQTGPNTEAFF. CDR3 DNA: TGTGCCTGCCAGACAGGGCCGAACACTGAAGCTTTCTTT.

This clone has a handful of counts. The chain joins TRBV11-2 to TRBJ2-1, with 9 bases identical to TRBD1. V lost 4 bases and J lost 1; bases outside the gene matches: 5. The CDR3 spans 16 residues. Germline lookup yields CDR1 SGHAT and CDR2 FQNNGV. The CDR3 DNA sequence: TGTGCCAGCAGCTCCCACAGGGGGCCTTCCTACAATGAGCAGTTCTTC. Protein: CASSSHRGPSYNEQFF.

The chain combines TRBV7-8 with TRBJ1-4, with a tentative D call TRBD1 (6 bases). The V gene lost 3 bases and the J gene lost 8 bases, with 13 bases spanning the gap. The CDR3 has 14 amino acids. Germline-derived CDR1 and CDR2 are SGHVS and FQNEAQ. The CDR3: CASSFEGVGEKLFF. The CDR3 bases are TGTGCCAGCAGCTTCGAGGGGGTAGGCGAAAAACTGTTTTTT.

The chain is built from TRBV30 and TRBJ2-2; D unresolved. Trimming pared 2 bases from V and 0 bases from J, leaving 4 bases between. CDR3 length: 13 amino acids. CDR1 is GTSNPN and CDR2 is SVGIG in the germline V gene (reference sequence). The CDR3 reads CAWSPTNTGELFF. Written as DNA, the CDR3 is TGTGCCTGGAGTCCAACGAACACCGGGGAGCTGTTTTTT.

The chain is built from TRBV2 and TRBJ2-1, with no clear D. The CDR3 extends over 11 amino acids. Germline V lookup: CDR1 SNHLY, CDR2 FYNNEI. Trimming left V 4 bases short and J 9 bases short, with 7 bases between. CDR3 DNA: TGTGCCAGCAGTGTGGTGAGTGAGCAGTTCTTC. Its translation: CASSVVSEQFF. The variable domain in full, with the rest retrieved from reference TRBV2 and TRBJ2-1, is EPEVTQTPSHQVTQMGQEVILRCVPISNHLYFYWYRQILGQKVEFLVSFYNNEISEKSEIFDDQFSVERPDGSNFTLKIRSTKLEDSAMYFCASSVVSEQFFGPGTRLTVL.

This chain uses TRBV29-1 with TRBJ1-1; D is unresolved. The V gene lost 2 bases and the J gene lost 1 base, with 5 bases spanning the gap. This CDR3 is built from 12 residues. Germline V gene sequence: CDR1 SQVTM, CDR2 ANQGSEA. The CDR3 DNA sequence: TGCAGCGTTGAACTCCGGAACACTGAAGCTTTCTTT. Encoded protein: CSVELRNTEAFF.

This chain uses TRBV5-1 with TRBJ2-7; TRBD2 aligns across 9 bases. The V gene's germline CDR1 is SGHRS and CDR2 YFSETQ. The CDR3 length is 17 residues. J was trimmed by 2 bases and V by 3 bases; bases with no gene match: 12. This CDR3 is CASSSAPVSSGTYEQYF. The CDR3 DNA reads TGCGCCAGCAGCTCCGCCCCTGTGTCTAGCGGGACCTACGAGCAGTACTTC.

The V gene is TRBV29-1, the J gene TRBJ1-4; 7 bases agree with TRBD1. The CDR3 extends over 14 amino acids. Germline V gene lookup returns CDR1 SQVTM and CDR2 ANQGSEA. The junction had 10 bases not matched to a gene; V was cut back by 4 bases and J by 8 bases. CDR3: CSVVVRGRVEKLFF. For the CDR3, the DNA is TGCAGCGTTGTTGTGAGGGGGCGCGTAGAAAAACTGTTTTTT.

The chain recombines TRBV5-1 with TRBJ2-6; 9 nucleotides align to TRBD2. The germline V gene encodes CDR1 SGHRS and CDR2 YFSETQ. V gave up 8 bases and J gave up 0 bases; unmatched junction bases: 3. The CDR3 sequence is 15 residues long. Here the CDR3 reads CASYSGGSGANVLTF. The CDR3 DNA reads as TGCGCCAGTTATAGCGGGGGCTCTGGGGCCAACGTCCTGACTTTC.

This clone was recorded once. The chain has TRBV7-2 and TRBJ2-5; D is perhaps TRBD1 (5 bases). CDR3 size: 14 residues. The V gene lost 6 bases and the J gene lost 5 bases, with 16 bases spanning the gap. CDR1 is SGHTA and CDR2 is FQGNSA in the germline V gene. CDR3 sequence reads: CASSRWGAGETQYF. CDR3 DNA sequence: TGTGCCAGCAGTCGCTGGGGCGCCGGGGAGACCCAGTACTTC.

The J gene is TRBJ2-3, the V gene TRBV9, with 10 positions matching TRBD1. The V segment lost 4 bases and the J segment 1 base; nucleotides outside the gene matches: 3. Looked up from germline, CDR1 is SGDLS and CDR2 is YYNGEE. This CDR3 comprises 15 residues. Here the CDR3 DNA reads TGTGCCAGCAGCTCCGGGACAGGGGGCACAGATACGCAGTATTTT. Encoded protein: CASSSGTGGTDTQYF.

V gene TRBV6-5 combines with J gene TRBJ1-6, with TRBD1 matching over 7 bases. Germline CDR1 and CDR2: MNHEY and SVGAGI. J lost 3 bases, V lost 5 bases, and 1 base had no gene match. The CDR3 contains 14 residues. The CDR3 DNA reads as TGTGCCAGCAGTCCAGGGGGCTATAATTCACCCCTCCACTTT. This sequence encodes CASSPGGYNSPLHF.

A single count supports this clone. The genes are TRBV7-3 and TRBJ2-3, with a weak D call TRBD2 (6 bases). This CDR3 is built from 13 residues. CDR1 is SGHTA and CDR2 is FQGTGA in the germline V gene. Trimming cost V 2 bases and J 12 bases, with 15 bases left between them. The CDR3, as DNA: TGTGCCAGCAGCTTAGGAGGGGCCGCGGGTCAGTATTTT. Protein product: CASSLGGAAGQYF. The full variable domain, its missing parts supplied by reference TRBV7-3 and TRBJ2-3, is GAGVSQTPSNKVTEKGKYVELRCDPISGHTALYWYRQSLGQGPEFLIYFQGTGAADDSGLPNDRFFAVRPEGSVSTLKIQRTERGDSAVYLCASSLGGAAGQYFGPGTRLTVL.

The chain joins TRBV6-5 to TRBJ2-7, with TRBD2 matching over 8 bases. CDR1 and CDR2 (germline): MNHEY, SVGAGI. V dropped 7 bases and J dropped 0; count of bases not matched to a gene: 5. This CDR3 region has 14 residues. This CDR3 reads CASKERGSSYEQYF. The CDR3 coding sequence is TGTGCCAGCAAAGAGCGGGGGAGCTCCTACGAGCAGTACTTC.

The CDR3 region is CASSPHSGALRGYTF. As DNA, the CDR3 is TGTGCCAGCAGCCCACACTCAGGGGCTCTTCGGGGCTACACCTTC. V usage is TRBV3-1 (or the pseudogene TRBV3-2) and J usage is TRBJ1-2; D might be TRBD1 (6 bases). The germline V and J ends were trimmed by 4 bases and 8 bases, with 20 bases remaining between them. Germline V lookup: CDR1 LGHDT, CDR2 YNNKEL (reference sequence). CDR3 length: 15 residues.

This clone occurred once. The chain combines TRBV2 with TRBJ1-6; D may be TRBD1 (6 bases). Germline lookup yields CDR1 SNHLY and CDR2 FYNNEI. V gave up 3 bases and J gave up 9 bases, with 9 bases separating them. This CDR3 is built from 13 residues. CDR3 DNA: TGTGCCAGCAGTGACAGGGGACGTTCACCCCTCCACTTT. It yields the protein CASSDRGRSPLHF.

The rearrangement uses TRBV24-1 and TRBJ2-1; 9 positions agree with TRBD1. J lost 2 bases, V lost 6 bases, and 7 bases had no gene match. The germline CDR1 and CDR2 sequences are KGHDR and SFDVKD. The CDR3 sequence is 16 residues long. CDR3 region: CATSLGGTGTYNEQFF. The CDR3 DNA sequence: TGTGCCACCAGTCTTGGGGGGACAGGGACCTACAATGAGCAGTTCTTC.

V is TRBV29-1 and J is TRBJ2-2; D is unclear. Looked up from germline, CDR1 is SQVTM and CDR2 is ANQGSEA. There are 11 residues in the CDR3. Trimming took 6 bases from V and 4 from J, leaving 6 bases between them. CDR3 in DNA: TGCAGCGTCCCCTCCACCGGGGAGCTGTTTTTT. The encoded protein is CSVPSTGELFF.

This chain joins TRBV18 and TRBJ2-1; 8 nucleotides line up with TRBD2. Germline V CDR1 and CDR2: KGHSH, LQKENI. V lost 0 bases, J lost 8 bases, and 9 bases stayed unmatched. There are 16 residues in the CDR3. The CDR3 sequence: CASSPPGTRGFDEQFF. The DNA for the CDR3 is TGTGCCAGCTCACCACCCGGGACTAGGGGATTCGATGAGCAGTTCTTC.

This chain links TRBV6-5 with TRBJ1-1; D ambiguous. The CDR3 runs 12 residues. V lost 9 bases and J lost 1, with 9 bases in between. CDR1 MNHEY and CDR2 SVGAGI come from the germline V gene. This CDR3 reads CASADWNTEAFF. In DNA, the CDR3 is TGTGCCAGTGCTGACTGGAACACTGAAGCTTTCTTT.

The rearrangement joins TRBV5-1 to TRBJ2-7; 8 nucleotides agree with TRBD2. V trimming: 4 bases; J trimming: 0 bases; junction bases outside the gene matches: 6. Germline V CDR1 and CDR2: SGHRS, YFSETQ. The CDR3 contains 15 residues. The CDR3: CASSELAGTSYEQYF. CDR3 in DNA: TGCGCCAGCAGCGAATTAGCGGGAACCTCCTACGAGCAGTACTTC.

The chain combines TRBV19 with TRBJ1-5; D gene unclear. The germline gives CDR1 LNHDA, CDR2 SQIVND (reference sequence). V lost 5 bases, J lost 4 bases, and 18 bases lay in between. The CDR3 covers 16 residues. In nucleotides, the CDR3 is TGTGCCAGTAGTCGCAACACAGAGGGCAAAAATCAGCCCCAGCATTTT. It is translated as CASSRNTEGKNQPQHF.

V and J are TRBV2 and TRBJ2-2; maybe TRBD2 (6 bases). Trimming took 10 bases from V and 6 from J, leaving 18 bases between them. CDR3 size: 14 residues. Germline loops: CDR1 SNHLY, CDR2 FYNNEI. CDR3 residues: CATLAAGGSGELFF. Here the CDR3 DNA reads TGTGCCACCCTTGCAGCGGGCGGGTCCGGGGAGCTGTTTTTT. Full variable domain (remainder filled in from reference TRBV2 and TRBJ2-2): EPEVTQTPSHQVTQMGQEVILRCVPISNHLYFYWYRQILGQKVEFLVSFYNNEISEKSEIFDDQFSVERPDGSNFTLKIRSTKLEDSAMYFCATLAAGGSGELFFGEGSRLTVL.

This clone was detected only a few times. This chain joins TRBV6-5 and TRBJ2-7; possible D gene TRBD2, 5 bases. The CDR3 covers 14 residues. Looked up from germline, CDR1 is MNHEY and CDR2 is SVGAGI. V was trimmed by 6 bases and J by 2 bases, leaving 14 bases between them. The CDR3 protein is CASRSGLRTYEQYF. In DNA form, the CDR3 reads TGTGCCAGCAGATCGGGGTTACGGACCTACGAGCAGTACTTC.

The gene calls are TRBV19 and TRBJ1-3; 9 bases agree with TRBD1. V shed 6 bases, J shed 0 bases, and the junction held 0 bases outside the gene matches. The germline gives CDR1 LNHDA, CDR2 SQIVND (reference sequence). This CDR3 has 14 residues. The CDR3 DNA is TGTGCCAGTAGGGACAGGGGCTCTGGAAACACCATATATTTT. Translation: CASRDRGSGNTIYF. Drawing the rest from reference TRBV19 and TRBJ1-3, the complete variable domain is DGGITQSPKYLFRKEGQNVTLSCEQNLNHDAMYWYRQDPGQGLRLIYYSQIVNDFQKGDIAEGYSVSREKKESFPLTVTSAQKNPTAFYLCASRDRGSGNTIYFGEGSWLTVV.

The chain couples TRBV9 to TRBJ1-1; a possible D gene is TRBD1 (6 bases). The CDR3 spans 14 residues. V shed 5 bases and J shed 2 bases, with 13 bases lying between them. CDR1 is SGDLS and CDR2 is YYNGEE in the germline V gene. CDR3 bases: TGTGCCAGCAGTGCTCGAGGGACAAACACTGAAGCTTTCTTT. Translation: CASSARGTNTEAFF.

V usage is TRBV6-5 and J usage is TRBJ1-2; 7 bases align to TRBD1. This CDR3 is built from 15 residues. Germline CDR1 MNHEY, CDR2 SVGAGI. The J segment lost 2 bases and the V segment lost 4 bases, leaving 7 bases of the junction unmatched. The CDR3 nucleotides are TGTGCCAGCAGTTCCCCAGACAGGGCGAACTATGGCTACACCTTC. Residues: CASSSPDRANYGYTF.